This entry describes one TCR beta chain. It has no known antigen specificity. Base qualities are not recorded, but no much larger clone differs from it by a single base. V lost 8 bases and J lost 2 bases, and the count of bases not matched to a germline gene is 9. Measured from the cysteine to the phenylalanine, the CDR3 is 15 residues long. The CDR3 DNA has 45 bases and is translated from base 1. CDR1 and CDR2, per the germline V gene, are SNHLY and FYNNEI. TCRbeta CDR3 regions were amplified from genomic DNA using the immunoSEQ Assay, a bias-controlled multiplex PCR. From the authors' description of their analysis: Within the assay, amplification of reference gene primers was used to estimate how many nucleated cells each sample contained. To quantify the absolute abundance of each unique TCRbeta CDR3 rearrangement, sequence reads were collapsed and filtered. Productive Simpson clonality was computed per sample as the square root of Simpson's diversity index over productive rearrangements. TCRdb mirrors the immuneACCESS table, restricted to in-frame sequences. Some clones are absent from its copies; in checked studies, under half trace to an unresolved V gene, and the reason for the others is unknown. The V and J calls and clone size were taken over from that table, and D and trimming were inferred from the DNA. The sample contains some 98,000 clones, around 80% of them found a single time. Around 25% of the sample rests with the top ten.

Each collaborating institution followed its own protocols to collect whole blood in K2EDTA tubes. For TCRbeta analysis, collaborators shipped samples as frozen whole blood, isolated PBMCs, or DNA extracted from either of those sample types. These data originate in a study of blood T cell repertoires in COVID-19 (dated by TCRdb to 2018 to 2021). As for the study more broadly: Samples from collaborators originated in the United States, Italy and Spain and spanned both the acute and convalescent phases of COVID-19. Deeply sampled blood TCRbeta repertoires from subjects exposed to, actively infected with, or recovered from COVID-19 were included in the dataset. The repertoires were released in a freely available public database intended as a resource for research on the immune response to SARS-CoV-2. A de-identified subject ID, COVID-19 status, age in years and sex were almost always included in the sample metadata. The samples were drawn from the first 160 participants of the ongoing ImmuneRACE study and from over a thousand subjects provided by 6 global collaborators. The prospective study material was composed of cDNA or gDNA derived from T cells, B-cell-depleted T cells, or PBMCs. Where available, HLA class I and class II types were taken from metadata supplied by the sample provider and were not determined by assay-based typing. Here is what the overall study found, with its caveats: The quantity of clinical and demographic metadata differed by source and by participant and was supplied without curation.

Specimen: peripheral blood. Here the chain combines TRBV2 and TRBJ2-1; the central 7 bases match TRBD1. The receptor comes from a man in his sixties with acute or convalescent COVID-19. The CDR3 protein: CASRLQGTPYNEQFF. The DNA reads TGTGCCAGCCGATTACAGGGGACACCCTACAATGAGCAGTTCTTC.